The clone carrying this T cell receptor beta chain was seen many times. The antigen is undetermined. This sample is drawn from a study of T cells in Graves' hyperthyroidism and ophthalmopathy. Each diagnosis was grounded in clinical symptoms, serum thyroxine and TRAb, thyroid ultrasound, and orbital computed tomography. Each 10 ml fresh peripheral blood draw supplied the PBMCs. Study outcomes and limitations: Blood shared most expanded thyroid clonotypes above 0.001.

CDR3 length: 13 amino acids. V was shortened by 0 bases and J by 7 bases, with 10 bases between the two germline ends. Looked up from germline, CDR1 is DFQATT and CDR2 is SNEGSKA (reference sequence). Amplification of TCR beta CDR3 regions was performed using RNA transcripts as template. The HTBI set primed first-round TCR CDR3 RT-PCR. TCRdb re-called the multiplex PCR reads through MiXCR, storing one row per CDR3 protein. The sample has more than 500,000 distinct CDR3 sequences; roughly 15% are singletons. V is TRBV20-1 and J is TRBJ1-5; D remains unclear. Sequencing used blood. This clonotype originated in a woman aged 25 to 45 with Graves' ophthalmopathy. CDR3 sequence (DNA): TGCAGTGCTAGAGACCCCCTCAGGCAGCCCCAGCATTTT. This encodes CSARDPLRQPQHF.